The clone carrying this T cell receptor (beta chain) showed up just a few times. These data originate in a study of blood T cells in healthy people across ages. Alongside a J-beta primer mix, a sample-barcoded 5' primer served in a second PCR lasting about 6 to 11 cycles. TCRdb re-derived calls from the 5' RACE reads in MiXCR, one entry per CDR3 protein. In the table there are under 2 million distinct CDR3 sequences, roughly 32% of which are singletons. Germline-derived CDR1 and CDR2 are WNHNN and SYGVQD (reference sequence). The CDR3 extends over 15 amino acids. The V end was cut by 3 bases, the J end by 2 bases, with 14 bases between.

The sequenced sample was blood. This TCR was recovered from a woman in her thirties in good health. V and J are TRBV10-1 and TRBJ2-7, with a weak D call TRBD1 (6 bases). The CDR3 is CASSDPGAGAYEQYF. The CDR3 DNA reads TGCGCCAGCAGTGATCCTGGGGCAGGGGCCTACGAGCAGTACTTC.